These 31 T cell receptor beta chains were all obtained from the same sample, sequenced in a study of T-cell reconstitution after alpha-beta-depleted transplantation in children. Unique molecular identifiers were incorporated when the TCRbeta library was constructed. TCRdb re-called the PCR reads with MiXCR, one entry per CDR3 protein. The sample lists about 250,000 distinct CDR3 sequences, roughly a quarter occurring once. The sequencing used PBMCs, mostly from graft donor cells, collected 360 days after TCRalphabeta/CD19-depleted stem cell transplant. These receptors were obtained from a female patient aged 2-9 years who had a stem cell transplant for congenital amegakaryocytic thrombocytopenia, so the T cells may come from the graft donor.

There are many counts of this clonotype. The chain is built from TRBV12-3 or TRBV12-4 and TRBJ2-1; possible D gene TRBD1, 5 bases. CDR3 length: 14 amino acids. The V gene lost 7 bases and the J gene lost 8 bases, with 18 bases spanning the gap. In DNA form, the CDR3 reads TGTGCCAGCACCATAGACATGCAGGGCTATGAGCAGTTCTTC. Amino acid sequence: CASTIDMQGYEQFF.

This clonotype was detected a few times. The CDR3 DNA reads TGCGCCAGCAGCCAAGAAACAGGAATGAACACTGAAGCTTTCTTT. It is translated as CASSQETGMNTEAFF. V gene TRBV4-3 combines with J gene TRBJ1-1; D possibly corresponds to TRBD1 (5 bases). CDR3 length: 15 amino acids. Germline-derived CDR1 and CDR2 are LGHNA and YSLEER. V lost 0 bases and J lost 0, with 8 bases in between.

This clonotype was counted at least ten times. This chain connects TRBV4-2 to TRBJ2-3; the D is unclear. V was clipped by 3 bases and J by 6 bases, with 16 bases between them. The CDR3 has 15 residues. The germline V gene has CDR1 LGHNA and CDR2 YNFKEQ. In nucleotides, the CDR3 is TGTGCCAGCAGCCAGCTACTTCAGCGAGAGGATACGCAGTATTTT. Translating gives CASSQLLQREDTQYF.

This chain links TRBV6-5 with TRBJ2-1; D may be TRBD2 (7 bases). Looked up from germline, CDR1 is MNHEY and CDR2 is SVGAGI. Trimming took off 2 bases at V and 3 bases at J, with 14 bases between the two ends. This CDR3 is built from 16 residues. The CDR3 bases are TGTGCCAGCAGTTACGGGGGGGCCTCAGGCTACAATGAGCAGTTCTTC. It yields the protein CASSYGGASGYNEQFF.

This clonotype was detected a few times. The chain uses TRBV11-1 and TRBJ1-5; a possible D gene is TRBD1 (5 bases). Germline V gives CDR1 SGHAT, CDR2 FQDESV (reference sequence). Trimming took off 3 bases at V and 6 bases at J, with 27 bases between the two ends. This CDR3 comprises 19 residues. This CDR3 reads CASSFLFVSWFGATQPQHF. Written as DNA, the CDR3 is TGTGCCAGCAGCTTTTTGTTCGTAAGTTGGTTCGGGGCGACTCAGCCCCAGCATTTT.

In its sample, this clonotype was seen many times. This sequence joins TRBV5-1 and TRBJ1-1; tentatively, D is TRBD1 (5 bases). CDR3 length equals 13 residues. The V and J ends lost 4 bases and 0 bases respectively, with 7 bases between them. The germline V gene encodes CDR1 SGHRS and CDR2 YFSETQ. CDR3 in amino acids: CASSGHLNTEAFF. The CDR3 DNA is TGCGCCAGCAGCGGACACCTGAACACTGAAGCTTTCTTT.

V usage is TRBV6-2 or TRBV6-3 and J usage is TRBJ1-1; the match to TRBD1 covers 10 bases. Germline CDR1 is MNHEY and CDR2 is SVGEGT. CDR3 length: 16 amino acids. The V segment lost 5 bases and the J segment 7 bases; nucleotides outside the gene matches: 13. The CDR3 is CASSQGQGTRFFEAFF. The CDR3 nucleotides read TGTGCCAGCAGTCAGGGACAGGGGACCCGTTTTTTTGAAGCTTTCTTT.

This clonotype was observed a handful of times. V is TRBV24-1 and J is TRBJ1-5, with D perhaps matching TRBD1 (5 bases). CDR1 and CDR2 (germline): KGHDR, SFDVKD. V gave up 3 bases and J gave up 5 bases, with 13 bases separating them. CDR3 size: 15 residues. Here the CDR3 DNA reads TGTGCCACCAGTGATCCCCGGGGGGGACATCAGCCCCAGCATTTT. Translating gives CATSDPRGGHQPQHF.

This clonotype has a handful of counts. The chain uses TRBV3-1 and TRBJ1-2; the D gene is possibly TRBD1 (6 bases). V gave up 3 bases and J gave up 5 bases, with 13 bases separating them. This CDR3 spans 14 amino acids. CDR1 is LGHDT, CDR2 YNNKEL, per germline (reference sequence). CDR3 sequence reads: CASSHWTVQYGYTF. The CDR3 DNA sequence: TGTGCCAGCAGCCACTGGACAGTTCAATATGGCTACACCTTC. Combining the CDR3 with reference TRBV3-1 and TRBJ1-2 gives the whole variable domain DTAVSQTPKYLVTQMGNDKSIKCEQNLGHDTMYWYKQDSKKFLKIMFSYNNKELIINETVPNRFSPKSPDKAHLNLHINSLELGDSAVYFCASSHWTVQYGYTFGSGTRLTVV.

This clonotype was recorded a few times. The chain employs TRBV2 and TRBJ2-5; weak D call: TRBD2 (6 bases). Germline V lookup: CDR1 SNHLY, CDR2 FYNNEI. Deletions cut 6 bases from V and 5 bases from J, with 13 bases between. The CDR3 contains 13 residues. DNA for the CDR3: TGTGCCAGCAGCACGACGGGGGAGGAGACCCAGTACTTC. It translates to CASSTTGEETQYF.

The chain uses TRBV3-1 and TRBJ2-2; 7 nucleotides match TRBD1. Trimming removed 0 bases from V and 3 bases from J; junction bases left unmatched: 10. This CDR3 is built from 18 residues. Germline CDR1 LGHDT, CDR2 YNNKEL (reference sequence). The CDR3 reads CASSQDHARQGYTGELFF. DNA for the CDR3: TGTGCCAGCAGCCAAGATCATGCGAGACAGGGTTACACCGGGGAGCTGTTTTTT.

The rearrangement joins TRBV20-1 to TRBJ2-2; 11 bases align to TRBD2. V lost 2 bases to trimming and J lost 1 base; unmatched junction nucleotides: 0. Germline V gene data show CDR1 as DFQATT and CDR2 as SNEGSKA (reference sequence). There are 15 residues in the CDR3. The CDR3 spells CSARLAGGNTGELFF. DNA of the CDR3: TGCAGTGCTAGACTAGCGGGAGGGAACACCGGGGAGCTGTTTTTT.

This rearrangement joins TRBV29-1 to TRBJ2-3, with no clear D. V lost 4 bases and J lost 6, with 14 bases in between. This CDR3 has 13 residues. CDR1 and CDR2 (germline): SQVTM, ANQGSEA. The DNA of the CDR3 is TGCAGCGTTGTCGCCCCCCACAGTGATACGCAGTATTTT. Encoded protein: CSVVAPHSDTQYF.

In regard to this clonotype: This is likely a read error, given that the CDR3 carries no conserved phenylalanine or tryptophan at its end. The chain carries TRBV4-1 and TRBJ1-3, with TRBD1 matching over 7 bases. Germline V gene lookup returns CDR1 MGHRA and CDR2 YSYEKL. The CDR3 is 18 residues long. J gave up 2 bases and V 2 bases, and 12 bases lay outside the gene matches. The CDR3 nucleotides are TGCGCCAGCAGCCAAACCCCTCCAGTCGACAGGGCTGGAAACACCATATATCTT. As protein: CASSQTPPVDRAGNTIYL.

The genes are TRBV4-2 and TRBJ2-2, with TRBD1 identical over 7 bases. Germline loops: CDR1 LGHNA, CDR2 YNFKEQ. CDR3 size: 16 residues. Unmatched junction bases numbered 10, after V lost 2 bases and J lost 7 bases. DNA of the CDR3: TGTGCCAGCAGCCAATCACAGGGGTTCATGGGCGGGGAGCTGTTTTTT. As protein: CASSQSQGFMGGELFF.

The table lists this clonotype with many counts. V is TRBV21-1 and J is TRBJ2-7; the D segment call TRBD1 is taken from the table without a DNA check. TRBV21-1 is a known pseudogene. The CDR3 runs to 15 residues. For the CDR3, the DNA is TGTGCCAGCAGCCCCACGGGACAGGCGCCCTACGAGCAGTACTTC. Its translation: CASSPTGQAPYEQYF.

This clonotype was counted a few times. The chain links TRBV20-1 to TRBJ1-2; D unresolved. The V and J ends lost 0 bases and 4 bases respectively, with 15 bases between them. Germline CDR1 reads DFQATT; CDR2 reads SNEGSKA (reference sequence). The length of the CDR3 is 15 residues. CDR3 protein: CSARDPSDNLYGYTF. The CDR3 DNA reads TGCAGTGCTAGAGACCCGTCCGATAACCTCTATGGCTACACCTTC.

The chain is built from TRBV7-7 and TRBJ2-2; unclear D gene. This CDR3 region has 14 residues. Germline V CDR1 and CDR2: SSHAT, FNYEAQ (reference sequence). V lost 2 bases to trimming and J lost 2 bases, with 6 bases between them. The CDR3 sequence: CASSLSDNTGELFF. In nucleotides, the CDR3 is TGTGCCAGCAGCTTATCCGACAACACCGGGGAGCTGTTTTTT.

The J gene is TRBJ2-3, the V gene TRBV20-1; 7 positions match TRBD1. The CDR3 totals 12 residues. Germline V CDR1 and CDR2: DFQATT, SNEGSKA (reference sequence). The V segment lost 4 bases and the J segment 2 bases; nucleotides outside the gene matches: 0. The CDR3 sequence: CSAKGATDTQYF. The CDR3 bases are TGCAGTGCTAAGGGGGCCACAGATACGCAGTATTTT.

This clonotype has at least ten counts. The V and J genes are TRBV4-2 and TRBJ1-2; TRBD1 agrees at 7 bases. The length of the CDR3 is 16 residues. The germline CDR1 and CDR2 sequences are LGHNA and YNFKEQ. V shed 1 base, J shed 4 bases, and the junction held 9 bases outside the gene matches. CDR3: CASSQAIRGLTYGYTF. CDR3 coding DNA: TGTGCCAGCAGCCAAGCTATTAGGGGGCTTACCTATGGCTACACCTTC.

This clonotype was observed a handful of times. The CDR3 here is CASSQEAKGAGSISGYTF. CDR3 nucleotide sequence: TGTGCCAGCAGCCAAGAGGCAAAAGGGGCGGGGAGTATCAGTGGCTACACCTTC. V gene TRBV4-2 combines with J gene TRBJ1-2; TRBD1 is a possible D gene (5 bases). The germline V and J ends were trimmed by 0 bases and 7 bases, with 24 bases remaining between them. The germline V gene encodes CDR1 LGHNA and CDR2 YNFKEQ. The CDR3 loop spans 18 amino acids.

This chain joins TRBV2 and TRBJ1-2; unclear D gene. Trimming removed 3 bases at V and 5 bases at J, with 10 bases between. Germline V gene sequence: CDR1 SNHLY, CDR2 FYNNEI. The length of the CDR3 is 13 residues. CDR3 bases: TGTGCCAGCAGTGAGGGGAGGAGATATGGCTACACCTTC. Protein: CASSEGRRYGYTF.

This chain uses TRBV13 with TRBJ2-2, with 7 bases matching TRBD2. Per the germline V gene, CDR1 is PRHDT and CDR2 is FYEKMQ (reference sequence). This CDR3 comprises 15 residues. V was clipped by 2 bases and J by 1 base; unmatched bases: 1. This CDR3 is CASSLSGVNTGELFF. The CDR3 bases are TGTGCCAGCAGCTTAAGCGGGGTGAACACCGGGGAGCTGTTTTTT.

This chain joins TRBV6-2 or TRBV6-3 and TRBJ2-7; D is possibly TRBD1 (7 bases). The germline gives CDR1 MNHEY, CDR2 SVGEGT. Deletions cut 1 base from V and 2 bases from J, with 9 bases between. The length of the CDR3 is 14 residues. The CDR3 DNA is TGTGCCAGCAGTTACTTCAGGGGGGCCTACGAGCAGTACTTC. Protein: CASSYFRGAYEQYF.

The rearrangement joins TRBV25-1 to TRBJ2-3; the D is unclear. Germline V gene data show CDR1 as MGHDK and CDR2 as SYGVNS. Trimming left V 2 bases short and J 4 bases short, with 10 bases between. The CDR3 has 14 residues. CDR3 DNA: TGTGCCAGCAGTGAACCCGCGTCCCCAGATACGCAGTATTTT. Residues: CASSEPASPDTQYF.

V gene TRBV18 combines with J gene TRBJ2-7; D remains ambiguous. Germline loops: CDR1 KGHSH, CDR2 LQKENI. The CDR3 is 14 residues long. Trimming cost V 1 base and J 1 base, with 8 bases left between them. For the CDR3, the DNA is TGTGCCAGCTCACCACTTCAGGCGTCCTACGAGCAGTACTTC. Translation: CASSPLQASYEQYF.

The rearrangement joins TRBV20-1 to TRBJ1-6; no definite D call. CDR1 DFQATT and CDR2 SNEGSKA come from the germline V gene (reference sequence). The V end was cut by 2 bases, the J end by 6 bases, with 14 bases between. This CDR3 is 15 amino acids long. The CDR3 sequence is CSARTRPGTNSPLHF. For the CDR3, the DNA is TGCAGTGCTAGAACCCGACCGGGCACTAATTCACCCCTCCACTTT.

This clonotype showed up just a few times. The rearrangement joins TRBV28 to TRBJ2-3, with D possibly being TRBD1 or TRBD2 (6 bases each). The CDR3 is 16 residues long. CDR1 and CDR2 from the germline V gene are MDHEN and SYDVKM. Trimming removed 9 bases at V and 0 bases at J, with 19 bases between. DNA of the CDR3: TGTGCCAGTCCGAGGGGGGAATCCTCTAGCACAGATACGCAGTATTTT. Its translation: CASPRGESSSTDTQYF. Looking up the rest from reference TRBV28 and TRBJ2-3 gives the full variable domain: DVKVTQSSRYLVKRTGEKVFLECVQDMDHENMFWYRQDPGLGLRLIYFSYDVKMKEKGDIPEGYSVSREKKERFSLILESASTNQTSMYLCASPRGESSSTDTQYFGPGTRLTVL.

A note on this clonotype: This may be a read error: a much more frequent sequence differs by one nucleotide. The rearrangement uses TRBV6-6 and TRBJ2-1; 8 bases are a match to TRBD1. Germline V gene data show CDR1 as MNHNY and CDR2 as SVGAGI (reference sequence). This CDR3 is 13 amino acids long. The CDR3 nucleotides are TGTGCCAGCATGACTCAGGGGGCGTATGAGCATTTCTTC. Translation gives CASMTQGAYEHFF.

Written as DNA, the CDR3 is TGTGCCAGCAGCCCACTCGCAGGGTTCGGCACTGAAGCTTTCTTT. This encodes CASSPLAGFGTEAFF. The rearrangement joins TRBV12-3 or TRBV12-4 to TRBJ1-1, with a tentative D call TRBD1 (5 bases). This CDR3 region has 15 residues. With 6 bases removed from V and 4 bases from J, the gap between germline ends came to 18 bases.

This rearrangement joins TRBV7-9 to TRBJ1-1; 9 positions match TRBD1. Per the germline V gene, CDR1 is SEHNR and CDR2 is FQNEAQ (reference sequence). There are 14 residues in the CDR3. J was trimmed by 5 bases and V by 5 bases; bases with no gene match: 6. The CDR3 loop is CASSPRQGGTEAFF. The CDR3 DNA sequence: TGTGCCAGCAGCCCTCGACAGGGGGGGACTGAAGCTTTCTTT.